Given below is one T cell receptor beta chain in context. The sample contains more than one DNA sequence encoding this CDR3. The data originate from a study of cytomegalovirus exposure and HLA in healthy donors. Using immunoSEQ multiplex PCR, the repertoire was profiled, and TCRdb retains in-frame clones only, with some absent. This table has 220,000 or so clones, 85% to 95% appearing once. V lost 5 bases to trimming and J lost 2 bases, with 7 bases between them. CDR3 length equals 12 residues. Germline V gene sequence: CDR1 PRHDT, CDR2 FYEKMQ (reference sequence). The sample taken for sequencing was PBMCs. This chain uses TRBV13 with TRBJ2-7; D unclear. This clonotype was obtained from a young woman in good health and CMV-seronegative. CDR3 nucleotides: TGTGCCAGCAGCCCCTCCCCCTACGAGCAGTACTTC. Amino acids: CASSPSPYEQYF. Using reference TRBV13 and TRBJ2-7 for the parts outside the CDR3, the full variable domain is AAGVIQSPRHLIKEKRETATLKCYPIPRHDTVYWYQQGPGQDPQFLISFYEKMQSDKGSIPDRFSAQQFSDYHSELNMSSLELGDSALYFCASSPSPYEQYFGPGTRLTVT.